This T cell receptor beta chain originates from a study of Graves' ophthalmopathy and Graves' hyperthyroidism. Broader study findings: Ophthalmopathy and stable hyperthyroidism were discriminated by a 13-signature model, with over 85% sensitivity and about 84% specificity.

Uncontrolled infections, other autoimmune diseases, pregnancy or lactation barred patients from enrollment. The diagnosis was founded upon clinical symptoms, serum thyroxine, TRAb, thyroid ultrasound and orbital computed tomography. A remark on this clonotype: Its specificity is not known.

V dropped 5 bases and J dropped 7; count of bases not matched to a gene: 10. The CDR3 spans 15 residues. CDR3 regions of TCR beta were amplified from RNA transcripts. Amplification began with first-round RT-PCR using HTBI primers, then second-round multiplex PCR was performed. TCRdb redid the calling of the multiplex PCR reads with MiXCR, one entry per CDR3 protein. The sample consists of over a million distinct CDR3 sequences, less than 45% of them appearing once. The sequence was collected from an adult man with Graves' hyperthyroidism. The specimen was peripheral blood or thyroid tissue (not recorded which). The gene calls are TRBV12-3 or TRBV12-4 and TRBJ1-2; 10 nucleotides line up with TRBD1. Here the CDR3 reads CASSNWGGDRGGYTF. CDR3 sequence (DNA): TGTGCCAGCAGTAACTGGGGGGGGGACAGGGGTGGCTACACCTTC.